The source of this T cell receptor beta chain is a study of neurological immune-mediated disorders. CDR1 LGHNA and CDR2 YSLEER come from the germline V gene. This CDR3 has 14 amino acids. The V segment lost 4 bases and the J segment 4 bases; nucleotides outside the gene matches: 2. Time point: longitudinal time-point 1 (baseline). Libraries used 2 million unsorted PBMCs kept frozen in RNAlater. This clonotype was observed at least ten times. Its antigen is still unknown. TCRdb re-called the 5' RACE reads with MiXCR, one entry per CDR3 protein. This table has about 60,000 distinct CDR3 sequences, approximately 12% appearing once. Findings and caveats of the study: The most TCR clonal expansion was seen in HTLV-1-associated myelopathy, whereas the least was seen in multiple sclerosis, below the level in healthy controls. None of the CDR3 amino acid sequences of expanded clones were shared across subjects, and this suggested private repertoires in all groups.

This sequence originates from a male donor with HTLV-1-associated myelopathy (HAM/TSP). This sequence joins TRBV4-3 and TRBJ1-1; 11 nucleotides agree with TRBD1. The sequenced sample was PBMCs. DNA for the CDR3: TGCGCCAGCAGCCCGGGGACAGGGGGCACTGAAGCTTTCTTT. Its protein product is CASSPGTGGTEAFF.